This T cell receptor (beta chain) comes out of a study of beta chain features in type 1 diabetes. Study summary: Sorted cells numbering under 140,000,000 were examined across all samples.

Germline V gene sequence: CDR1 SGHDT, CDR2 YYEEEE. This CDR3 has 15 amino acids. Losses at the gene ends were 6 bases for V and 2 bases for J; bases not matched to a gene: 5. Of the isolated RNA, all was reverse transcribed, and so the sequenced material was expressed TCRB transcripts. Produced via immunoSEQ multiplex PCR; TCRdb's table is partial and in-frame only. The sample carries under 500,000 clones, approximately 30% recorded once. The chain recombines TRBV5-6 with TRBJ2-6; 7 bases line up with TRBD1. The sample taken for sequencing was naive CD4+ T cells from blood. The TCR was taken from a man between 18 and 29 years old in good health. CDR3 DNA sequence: TGTGCCAGCACCACAGGACAGGCTGGGGCCAACGTCCTGACTTTC. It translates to CASTTGQAGANVLTF.